The 11 T cell receptor beta chains reported below all come from one sample, sequenced in a study of cytomegalovirus exposure and HLA in healthy donors. This PCR relied on a set of 60 Vbeta primers and 13 Jbeta primers. Produced via immunoSEQ multiplex PCR; TCRdb's table is partial and in-frame only. The record lists 40,000 to 45,000 clones, of which the ten most abundant hold roughly 6.2%. Specimen: PBMCs. The source of these receptors is a man aged 25-45 years in good health and CMV-seronegative.

The J gene is TRBJ2-7, the V gene TRBV9; unclear D gene. Trimming left V 0 bases short and J 0 bases short, with 10 bases between. Germline CDR1 is SGDLS and CDR2 is YYNGEE. The CDR3 runs to 15 residues. The CDR3 region has the DNA TGTGCCAGCAGCGTAGGACACCAGAGCTCCTACGAGCAGTACTTC. Amino acid sequence: CASSVGHQSSYEQYF.

The V gene is TRBV19, the J gene TRBJ1-6, with D uncertain. The CDR3 has 13 amino acids. V was trimmed by 8 bases and J by 4 bases, leaving 9 bases between them. The germline gives CDR1 LNHDA, CDR2 SQIVND (reference sequence). This chain's CDR3 is CASLGLYNSPLHF. The CDR3 nucleotides are TGTGCCAGTCTGGGCCTTTATAATTCACCCCTCCACTTT.

V is TRBV7-2 and J is TRBJ2-3; 8 nucleotides agree with TRBD2. Looked up from germline, CDR1 is SGHTA and CDR2 is FQGNSA. This CDR3 is built from 15 residues. Germline trimming cut 0 bases from V and 6 bases from J; bases unmatched to any gene: 5. For the CDR3, the DNA is TGTGCCAGCAGCTTAGCGAGCGGGAGAAGCGATACGCAGTATTTT. Translation: CASSLASGRSDTQYF.

For this clone: The sample has other DNA sequences that encode this CDR3 too. The V and J genes are TRBV5-1 and TRBJ2-1, with D uncertain. V dropped 0 bases and J dropped 5 bases, with 9 bases sitting between them. CDR3 length: 14 amino acids. Per the germline V gene, CDR1 is SGHRS and CDR2 is YFSETQ. DNA for the CDR3: TGCGCCAGCAGCTTGGCCGGAACAGACAATGAGCAGTTCTTC. Translating gives CASSLAGTDNEQFF. Using reference TRBV5-1 and TRBJ2-1 for the parts outside the CDR3, the full variable domain is KAGVTQTPRYLIKTRGQQVTLSCSPISGHRSVSWYQQTPGQGLQFLFEYFSETQRNKGNFPGRFSGRQFSNSRSEMNVSTLELGDSALYLCASSLAGTDNEQFFGPGTRLTVL.

The chain carries TRBV9 and TRBJ2-7; the match to TRBD2 covers 12 bases. The CDR3 loop spans 15 amino acids. V lost 4 bases to trimming and J lost 5 bases; unmatched junction nucleotides: 7. Germline V gene sequence: CDR1 SGDLS, CDR2 YYNGEE. The CDR3, as DNA: TGTGCCAGCAGCCTAGCGGGGGGGCCTTTCCACGAGCAGTACTTC. Translating it yields CASSLAGGPFHEQYF.

The V and J genes are TRBV5-6 and TRBJ2-2, with D perhaps TRBD1 (6 bases). Germline V gene sequence: CDR1 SGHDT, CDR2 YYEEEE. V was shortened by 4 bases and J by 3 bases, with 13 bases between the two germline ends. The CDR3 is made up of 15 amino acids. The CDR3 DNA sequence: TGTGCCAGCAGCCTACAGGGTCCCGACACCGGGGAGCTGTTTTTT. As protein: CASSLQGPDTGELFF.

The rearrangement links TRBV6-5 to TRBJ2-7, with 7 bases aligning to TRBD1. CDR3 length equals 16 residues. The V segment lost 0 bases and the J segment 2 bases; nucleotides outside the gene matches: 7. Germline assignment: CDR1 MNHEY and CDR2 SVGAGI. The DNA of the CDR3 is TGTGCCAGCAGTTACTCGCCGGGACAGCCTGCCTACGAGCAGTACTTC. This codes for CASSYSPGQPAYEQYF.

This chain uses TRBV10-1 with TRBJ1-1; D not certain. This CDR3 is built from 13 residues. V was cut by 5 bases and J by 5 bases, with 12 bases left in between. CDR1 is WNHNN and CDR2 is SYGVQD in the germline V gene (reference sequence). The DNA for the CDR3 is TGCGCCAGCAGTTTGCCGGGTGGGACTGAAGCTTTCTTT. It yields the protein CASSLPGGTEAFF.

V and J are TRBV27 and TRBJ1-2, with no clear D. The CDR3 extends over 13 amino acids. Trimming shortened V by 3 bases and J by 3 bases, and 8 bases separated the two germline ends. Germline V gene lookup returns CDR1 MNHEY and CDR2 SMNVEV (reference sequence). In nucleotides, the CDR3 is TGTGCCAGCAGTTTCGCGAGCGACTATGGCTACACCTTC. Translated: CASSFASDYGYTF.

V usage is TRBV7-2 and J usage is TRBJ2-1; D is unresolved. This CDR3 contains 13 residues. The germline V and J ends were trimmed by 3 bases and 4 bases, with 7 bases remaining between them. Germline CDR1 SGHTA, CDR2 FQGNSA. DNA for the CDR3: TGTGCCAGCAGCTTGCAGGCTTACAATGAGCAGTTCTTC. Encoded protein: CASSLQAYNEQFF.

On this clone: Additional DNA sequences in this sample encode the identical CDR3. V usage is TRBV18 and J usage is TRBJ2-7; 8 bases agree with TRBD1. CDR3 length: 13 residues. Germline CDR1 is KGHSH and CDR2 is LQKENI. With V trimmed by 3 bases and J by 5 bases, 3 bases remained unmatched. The CDR3 DNA sequence: TGTGCCAGCTCACCCAGGGGGCCGGACGAGCAGTACTTC. Translated, it gives CASSPRGPDEQYF.